Here is one T cell receptor beta chain with its context. Its target is unknown. This library used about 360 ng RNA and molecular barcoded adaptors spanning alpha/delta and beta/gamma chains. One entry per CDR3 protein, called by TCRdb with MiXCR from the reads. The data hold 20,000 to 30,000 distinct CDR3 sequences, with about 20% observed a single time. The CDR3 contains 15 residues. Trimming shortened V by 3 bases and J by 2 bases, and 11 bases separated the two germline ends. Germline lookup yields CDR1 MDHEN and CDR2 SYDVKM. The record originates from a study of read filtering for tumor transcriptome and immune sequencing. Study-wide background: R-ISS stage counts were 8 for I, approximately 15 for II, about seven for III. DNase treatment preceded whole-transcriptome library preparation. RNA-seq yielded only about 75 to 1,400 TCR reads, IR-seq about 4 to 10.27 million. Study-level findings and limits: IR-seq and RNA-seq agreed better without single-read clonotypes.

The sequencing sample was made of a population of CD138-negative cells sorted from bone marrow. The TCR sequence derives from a donor over 35 with multiple myeloma. V is TRBV28 and J is TRBJ1-5; D possibly corresponds to TRBD1 (5 bases). The CDR3 DNA reads TGTGCCAGCAGTTTCTCGGGGGGTGGCAATCAGCCCCAGCATTTT. Protein: CASSFSGGGNQPQHF.